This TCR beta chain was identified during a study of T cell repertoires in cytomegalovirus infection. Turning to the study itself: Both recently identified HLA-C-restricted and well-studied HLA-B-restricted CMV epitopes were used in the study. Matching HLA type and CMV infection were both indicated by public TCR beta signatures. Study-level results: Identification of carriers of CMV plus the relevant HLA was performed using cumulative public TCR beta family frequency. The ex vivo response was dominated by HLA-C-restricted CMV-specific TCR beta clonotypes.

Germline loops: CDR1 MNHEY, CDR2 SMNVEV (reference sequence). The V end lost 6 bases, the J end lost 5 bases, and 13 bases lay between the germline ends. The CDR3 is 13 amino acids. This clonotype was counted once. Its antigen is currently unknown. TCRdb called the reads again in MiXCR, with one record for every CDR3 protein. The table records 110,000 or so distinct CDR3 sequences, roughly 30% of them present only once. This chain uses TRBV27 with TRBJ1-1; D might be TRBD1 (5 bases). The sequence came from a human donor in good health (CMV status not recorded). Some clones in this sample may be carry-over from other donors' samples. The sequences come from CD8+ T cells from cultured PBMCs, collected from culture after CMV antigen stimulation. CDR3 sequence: CASRPGTMTEAFF. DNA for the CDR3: TGTGCCAGCAGACCCGGGACGATGACTGAAGCTTTCTTT.